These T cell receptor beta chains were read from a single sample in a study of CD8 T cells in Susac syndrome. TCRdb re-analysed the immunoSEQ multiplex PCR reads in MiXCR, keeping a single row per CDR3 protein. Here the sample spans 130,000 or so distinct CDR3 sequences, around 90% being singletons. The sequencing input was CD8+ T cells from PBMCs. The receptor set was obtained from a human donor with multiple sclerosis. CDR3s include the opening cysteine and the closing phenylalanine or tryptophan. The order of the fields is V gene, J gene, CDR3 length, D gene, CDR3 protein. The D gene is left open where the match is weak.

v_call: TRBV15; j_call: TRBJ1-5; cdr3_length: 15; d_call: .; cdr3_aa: CATSSSTGSNQPQHF
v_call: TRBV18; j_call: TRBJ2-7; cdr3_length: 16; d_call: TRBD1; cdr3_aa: CASSPGQDFASYEQYF
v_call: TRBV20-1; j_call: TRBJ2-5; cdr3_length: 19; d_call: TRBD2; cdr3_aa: CSARDQETVGLAGGETQYF
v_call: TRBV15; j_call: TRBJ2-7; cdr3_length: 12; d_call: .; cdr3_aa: CATSDLSYEQYF
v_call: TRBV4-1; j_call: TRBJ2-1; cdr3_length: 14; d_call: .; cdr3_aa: CASSQERAMTIPFF
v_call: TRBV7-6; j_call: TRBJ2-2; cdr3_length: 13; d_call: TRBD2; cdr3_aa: CASRAGVTGELFF
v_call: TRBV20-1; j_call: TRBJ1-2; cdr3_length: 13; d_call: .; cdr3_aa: CSAQGIGSYGYTF
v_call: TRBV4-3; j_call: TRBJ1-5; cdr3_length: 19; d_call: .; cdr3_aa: CASSQETVRERNSGQPQHF
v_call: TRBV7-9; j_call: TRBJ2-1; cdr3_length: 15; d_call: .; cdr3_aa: CASSLGVAGGNEQFF
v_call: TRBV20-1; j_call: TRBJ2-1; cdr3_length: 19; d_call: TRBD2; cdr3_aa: CSAPPRLAELPGRYNEQFF
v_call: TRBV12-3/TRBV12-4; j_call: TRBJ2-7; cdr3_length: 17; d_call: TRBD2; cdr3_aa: CASSLYGLAGGPYEQYF
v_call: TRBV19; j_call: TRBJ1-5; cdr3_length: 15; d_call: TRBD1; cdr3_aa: CASSVDRGVYQPQHF
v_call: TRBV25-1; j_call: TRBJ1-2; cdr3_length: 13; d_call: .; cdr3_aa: CASSEMRAEGYTF